The 11 T cell receptor beta chains below come from one sample, sequenced in a study of Graves' ophthalmopathy and Graves' hyperthyroidism. Using RNA transcripts, the TCR beta CDR3 regions were amplified. Scientists carried out first-round RT-PCR using HTBI primers and then a second-round multiplex PCR. TCRdb reprocessed the multiplex PCR reads with MiXCR, giving one entry per CDR3 protein. The data contain roughly 700,000 distinct CDR3 sequences, roughly 41% of them singletons. Sequenced input: peripheral blood. These receptors all come from an adult man with Graves' ophthalmopathy.

This clonotype was recorded many times. The V and J genes are TRBV10-1 and TRBJ2-2; D is possibly TRBD2 (6 bases). CDR3 size: 17 residues. V dropped 3 bases and J dropped 0 bases, with 14 bases sitting between them. Germline V lookup: CDR1 WNHNN, CDR2 SYGVQD (reference sequence). This chain's CDR3 is CASSDYIGTSNTGELFF. CDR3 in DNA: TGCGCCAGCAGTGATTATATCGGGACTTCGAACACCGGGGAGCTGTTTTTT.

The chain employs TRBV29-1 and TRBJ1-1; D may be TRBD1 (6 bases). Germline assignment: CDR1 SQVTM and CDR2 ANQGSEA. This CDR3 is built from 15 residues. CDR3 bases: TGCAGTGCTAAAAGGGCAACAGGGTCGGACACTGAAGCTTTCTTT. Protein sequence: CSAKRATGSDTEAFF. The whole variable domain, filled in from reference TRBV29-1 and TRBJ1-1, reads SAVISQKPSRDICQRGTSLTIQCQVDSQVTMMFWYRQQPGQSLTLIATANQGSEATYESGFVIDKFPISRPNLTFSTLTVSNMSPEDSSIYLCSAKRATGSDTEAFFGQGTRLTVV.

This clonotype came up a few times. The rearrangement uses TRBV13 and TRBJ2-5; maybe TRBD2 (5 bases). Germline V gives CDR1 PRHDT, CDR2 FYEKMQ (reference sequence). V lost 7 bases, J lost 6 bases, and 12 bases lay in between. The CDR3 spans 12 residues. This CDR3 is CASTGELKTQYF. DNA of the CDR3: TGTGCCAGCACCGGGGAGTTAAAGACCCAGTACTTC.

This rearrangement joins TRBV29-1 to TRBJ2-7; perhaps TRBD2 as D (6 bases). Per germline, CDR1 SQVTM and CDR2 ANQGSEA. The length of the CDR3 is 13 residues. V lost 4 bases and J 0 bases, leaving 10 bases between the germline ends. The CDR3 region has the DNA TGCAGCGTTGCGTACGGGAGCTCCTACGAGCAGTACTTC. Encoded protein: CSVAYGSSYEQYF.

This clonotype was detected a few times. The CDR3 DNA is TGTGCCAGCCCCCCCGGGAGGGAGACCCAGTACTTC. It codes for CASPPGRETQYF. This chain joins TRBV2 and TRBJ2-5; 7 nucleotides line up with TRBD2. This CDR3 comprises 12 residues. Germline V CDR1 and CDR2: SNHLY, FYNNEI. The V segment lost 8 bases and the J segment 5 bases; nucleotides outside the gene matches: 5.

CDR3 residues: CASSLGPVQPQYF. CDR3 coding DNA: TGTGCCAGCAGCTTAGGCCCGGTCCAACCCCAGTACTTC. V usage is TRBV7-6 and J usage is TRBJ2-5; D is unresolved. Germline V gene lookup returns CDR1 SGHVS and CDR2 FNYEAQ. CDR3 size: 13 residues. The ends were cut back, 1 base at V and 9 bases at J, with 12 bases in the middle.

The chain combines TRBV20-1 with TRBJ1-2; TRBD1 is a possible D gene (5 bases). Germline V gives CDR1 DFQATT, CDR2 SNEGSKA (reference sequence). The V and J ends lost 6 bases and 5 bases respectively, with 16 bases between them. CDR3 length equals 13 residues. CDR3 sequence (DNA): TGCAGTGCGCTGGAAGGGGCCGAATATGGCTACACCTTC. It specifies CSALEGAEYGYTF.

The chain carries TRBV25-1 and TRBJ2-2, with D unresolved. The CDR3 spans 13 residues. V was trimmed by 3 bases and J by 7 bases, leaving 9 bases between them. Germline CDR1 reads MGHDK; CDR2 reads SYGVNS. The CDR3 is CASSDLGSGELFF. The CDR3 DNA follows: TGTGCCAGCAGTGATTTAGGCAGCGGGGAGCTGTTTTTT.

Notes on this clonotype: The junction and the germline gene differ at one end; a read error may be behind it. The chain links TRBV15 to TRBJ2-5; 8 nucleotides agree with TRBD2. Germline loops: CDR1 LNHNV, CDR2 YYDKDF (reference sequence). The CDR3 consists of 16 residues. As DNA, the CDR3 is TGTGCCAGCAGCCCTCGGGGGGGAAGCCTTCAAGAGACCCAGTACTTC. Translated: CASSPRGGSLQETQYF.

This clonotype was observed many times. The rearrangement uses TRBV15 and TRBJ2-5, with D unresolved. Germline V gene lookup returns CDR1 LNHNV and CDR2 YYDKDF (reference sequence). This CDR3 has 15 residues. Trimming took 0 bases from V and 2 from J, leaving 10 bases between them. Written as DNA, the CDR3 is TGTGCCACCAGCAGAGATGTAGGAGAACAAGAGACCCAGTACTTC. Translated, it gives CATSRDVGEQETQYF.

This clonotype has ten or more counts. The chain recombines TRBV20-1 with TRBJ1-6; TRBD1 aligns across 7 bases. CDR3 length equals 12 residues. Germline CDR1 and CDR2: DFQATT and SNEGSKA (reference sequence). V lost 6 bases, J lost 8 bases, and 4 bases stayed unmatched. The CDR3 DNA reads as TGCAGTGCCCGACAGGGTTATTCACCCCTCCACTTT. Residues: CSARQGYSPLHF.